These T cell receptor beta chains were read from a single sample in a study of blood T cell repertoires in COVID-19. The protocol was immunoSEQ multiplex PCR, while the TCRdb copy is restricted to in-frame clones and leaves out a portion. The sample has 200,000 to 250,000 clones, 89% seen once; the top ten hold 6.5%. Sequenced sample: peripheral blood. The receptors were gathered from a man in his sixties who had recovered from COVID-19. Each CDR3 is given with its conserved first and last residue. A D gene is named only where the DNA matches it firmly. The size of a clone is reported for some rows only, either as once, few or many, or as a class for expanded clones.

v_call: TRBV2; d_call: TRBD2; clone_size: -; j_call: TRBJ2-3; cdr3_aa: CASSSKRGGPDTQYF; cdr3_nt: TGTGCCAGCAGTTCGAAGCGGGGGGGCCCAGATACGCAGTATTTT
v_call: TRBV12-1; d_call: -; clone_size: -; j_call: TRBJ2-7; cdr3_aa: CASSSYRGTDCEQYF; cdr3_nt: TGTGCCAGCAGCTCTTACAGGGGAACTGACTGCGAGCAGTACTTC
v_call: TRBV18; d_call: -; clone_size: -; j_call: TRBJ1-1; cdr3_aa: CASSSLQSATNTEAFF; cdr3_nt: TGTGCCAGCTCATCGCTACAGTCTGCTACGAACACTGAAGCTTTCTTT
v_call: TRBV27; d_call: -; clone_size: once; j_call: TRBJ2-7; cdr3_aa: CASPDRSSYEQYF; cdr3_nt: TGTGCCAGCCCCGACAGGAGCTCCTACGAGCAGTACTTC
v_call: TRBV14; d_call: TRBD2; clone_size: -; j_call: TRBJ2-1; cdr3_aa: CASSQFRSSGRVLFF; cdr3_nt: TGTGCCAGCAGCCAATTTCGGAGTAGCGGGAGGGTTCTGTTCTTC
v_call: TRBV2; d_call: -; clone_size: -; j_call: TRBJ2-3; cdr3_aa: CASSETGASTDTQYF; cdr3_nt: TGTGCCAGCAGTGAAACTGGGGCTAGCACAGATACGCAGTATTTT
v_call: TRBV28; d_call: -; clone_size: -; j_call: TRBJ2-5; cdr3_aa: CASILGGAPRETQYF; cdr3_nt: TGTGCCAGCATCTTAGGGGGGGCTCCCAGGGAGACCCAGTACTTC
v_call: TRBV11-3; d_call: -; clone_size: -; j_call: TRBJ2-3; cdr3_aa: CASSLGLDHSTDTQYF; cdr3_nt: TGTGCCAGCAGCTTAGGGCTAGATCACAGCACAGATACGCAGTATTTT
v_call: TRBV3-1/TRBV3-2; d_call: TRBD1; clone_size: -; j_call: TRBJ2-5; cdr3_aa: CASSQEGGRTLGETQYF; cdr3_nt: TGTGCCAGCAGCCAAGAAGGGGGCCGGACACTCGGAGAGACCCAGTACTTC
v_call: TRBV2; d_call: TRBD1; clone_size: -; j_call: TRBJ1-2; cdr3_aa: CASSGQGYGYTF; cdr3_nt: TGTGCCAGCAGTGGACAGGGATATGGCTACACCTTC
v_call: TRBV30; d_call: TRBD2; clone_size: -; j_call: TRBJ2-5; cdr3_aa: CAWSVRLAVQETQYF; cdr3_nt: TGTGCCTGGAGTGTACGGCTAGCGGTCCAAGAGACCCAGTACTTC
v_call: TRBV12-3/TRBV12-4; d_call: -; clone_size: -; j_call: TRBJ1-3; cdr3_aa: CASSARENTIYF; cdr3_nt: TGTGCCAGCAGTGCACGGGAAAACACCATATATTTT
v_call: TRBV10-3; d_call: TRBD1; clone_size: -; j_call: TRBJ1-5; cdr3_aa: CAISSGQAPNSNQPQHF; cdr3_nt: TGTGCCATCAGTTCGGGACAGGCGCCCAATAGCAATCAGCCCCAGCATTTT
v_call: TRBV21-1; d_call: -; clone_size: -; j_call: TRBJ2-7; cdr3_aa: CASSSRLAEQYF; cdr3_nt: TGTGCCAGCAGCAGTCGACTAGCGGAGCAGTACTTC
v_call: TRBV7-3; d_call: -; clone_size: -; j_call: TRBJ2-6; cdr3_aa: CASSSGQISGANVLTF; cdr3_nt: TGTGCCAGCAGCTCAGGACAAATCTCTGGGGCCAACGTCCTGACTTTC
v_call: TRBV28; d_call: -; clone_size: -; j_call: TRBJ2-1; cdr3_aa: CASVAGRSYNEQFF; cdr3_nt: TGTGCCAGCGTTGCGGGGCGCTCCTACAATGAGCAGTTCTTC
v_call: TRBV5-8; d_call: -; clone_size: -; j_call: TRBJ1-1; cdr3_aa: CATLNLAAGHKGWTEAFF; cdr3_nt: TGTGCCACCCTCAATCTGGCGGCAGGGCATAAGGGGTGGACTGAAGCTTTCTTT
v_call: TRBV19; d_call: -; clone_size: -; j_call: TRBJ1-1; cdr3_aa: CASSRRGEGTEAFF; cdr3_nt: TGTGCCAGTAGCCGACGGGGGGAGGGCACTGAAGCTTTCTTT
v_call: TRBV3-1/TRBV3-2; d_call: TRBD2; clone_size: -; j_call: TRBJ2-7; cdr3_aa: CASSQGASGTYEQYF; cdr3_nt: TGTGCCAGCAGCCAAGGCGCTAGCGGGACCTACGAGCAGTACTTC
v_call: TRBV7-9; d_call: -; clone_size: -; j_call: TRBJ1-2; cdr3_aa: CALNRQGPTSGGYTF; cdr3_nt: TGTGCCCTCAATAGGCAGGGGCCGACCTCGGGAGGCTACACCTTC
v_call: TRBV27; d_call: TRBD1; clone_size: -; j_call: TRBJ1-5; cdr3_aa: CASSPDRGLQPQHF; cdr3_nt: TGTGCCAGCAGTCCGGACAGGGGGCTTCAGCCCCAGCATTTT
v_call: TRBV6-5; d_call: -; clone_size: -; j_call: TRBJ1-2; cdr3_aa: CASNKRGDYGYTF; cdr3_nt: TGTGCCAGCAATAAACGGGGGGACTATGGCTACACCTTC
v_call: TRBV6-5; d_call: TRBD2; clone_size: -; j_call: TRBJ2-1; cdr3_aa: CAIRTSGGYEQFF; cdr3_nt: TGTGCCATCCGGACTAGCGGGGGCTATGAGCAGTTCTTC
v_call: TRBV7-9; d_call: TRBD2; clone_size: -; j_call: TRBJ2-3; cdr3_aa: CASSGEGMTDTQYF; cdr3_nt: TGTGCCAGCAGCGGGGAGGGTATGACAGATACGCAGTATTTT
v_call: TRBV12-3/TRBV12-4; d_call: -; clone_size: -; j_call: TRBJ2-3; cdr3_aa: CASSLNRGDTQYF; cdr3_nt: TGTGCCAGCTCCTTAAACCGCGGAGATACGCAGTATTTT
v_call: TRBV3-1/TRBV3-2; d_call: -; clone_size: once; j_call: TRBJ1-5; cdr3_aa: CASSQDRSRGQPQHF; cdr3_nt: TGTGCCAGCAGCCAAGATCGGAGCAGGGGTCAGCCCCAGCATTTT
v_call: TRBV2; d_call: TRBD2; clone_size: -; j_call: TRBJ2-3; cdr3_aa: CASSDRELAGGPDTQYF; cdr3_nt: TGTGCCAGCAGTGACAGGGAACTAGCGGGGGGGCCAGATACGCAGTATTTT
v_call: TRBV27; d_call: TRBD1; clone_size: -; j_call: TRBJ1-1; cdr3_aa: CASSSRQGRPNTEAFF; cdr3_nt: TGTGCCAGCAGTTCCCGACAGGGGAGACCGAACACTGAAGCTTTCTTT
v_call: TRBV7-3; d_call: -; clone_size: few; j_call: TRBJ2-2; cdr3_aa: CASKEGANTGELFF; cdr3_nt: TGTGCCAGCAAGGAGGGAGCGAACACCGGGGAGCTGTTTTTT
v_call: TRBV28; d_call: -; clone_size: -; j_call: TRBJ1-4; cdr3_aa: CATEDSTNEKLFF; cdr3_nt: TGTGCCACCGAGGATTCAACTAATGAAAAACTGTTTTTT
v_call: TRBV11-2; d_call: TRBD2; clone_size: once; j_call: TRBJ2-1; cdr3_aa: CASSSGLAGVNEQFF; cdr3_nt: TGTGCCAGCAGCTCCGGACTAGCGGGAGTAAATGAGCAGTTCTTC
v_call: TRBV6-5; d_call: -; clone_size: -; j_call: TRBJ2-7; cdr3_aa: CASSSPRLGSYEQYF; cdr3_nt: TGTGCCAGCAGTTCCCCGCGGCTAGGATCCTACGAGCAGTACTTC
v_call: TRBV6-5; d_call: -; clone_size: -; j_call: TRBJ1-3; cdr3_aa: CASSYTGTGNTIYF; cdr3_nt: TGTGCCAGCAGTTACACAGGGACTGGAAACACCATATATTTT
v_call: TRBV19; d_call: TRBD1; clone_size: -; j_call: TRBJ2-5; cdr3_aa: CATTGTVEAETQYF; cdr3_nt: TGTGCCACCACCGGGACAGTGGAGGCGGAGACCCAGTACTTC
v_call: TRBV11-2; d_call: TRBD1; clone_size: -; j_call: TRBJ1-6; cdr3_aa: CASSTDRDSPLHF; cdr3_nt: TGTGCCAGCAGCACAGACAGGGATTCACCCCTCCACTTT
v_call: TRBV11-2; d_call: -; clone_size: -; j_call: TRBJ1-2; cdr3_aa: CASSLVGSIYGYTF; cdr3_nt: TGTGCCAGCAGCTTAGTCGGGTCGATATATGGCTACACCTTC
v_call: TRBV11-3; d_call: -; clone_size: -; j_call: TRBJ2-3; cdr3_aa: CASRDIYTDTQYF; cdr3_nt: TGTGCCAGCCGGGACATATACACAGATACGCAGTATTTT
v_call: TRBV4-1; d_call: TRBD2; clone_size: -; j_call: TRBJ2-2; cdr3_aa: CASSQDGGSGRAPGELFF; cdr3_nt: TGCGCCAGCAGCCAAGATGGGGGCAGCGGGAGGGCCCCCGGGGAGCTGTTTTTT
v_call: TRBV5-6; d_call: -; clone_size: -; j_call: TRBJ2-7; cdr3_aa: CASSLNRVGEQYF; cdr3_nt: TGTGCCAGCAGCTTAAACAGGGTTGGCGAGCAGTACTTC
v_call: TRBV28; d_call: TRBD1; clone_size: -; j_call: TRBJ2-2; cdr3_aa: CASSLRTGNTGELFF; cdr3_nt: TGTGCCAGCAGTTTGAGGACAGGAAACACCGGGGAGCTGTTTTTT
v_call: TRBV9; d_call: TRBD2; clone_size: -; j_call: TRBJ2-5; cdr3_aa: CASSLGLAGETQYF; cdr3_nt: TGTGCCAGCAGCCTGGGACTAGCGGGAGAGACCCAGTACTTC
v_call: TRBV19; d_call: -; clone_size: -; j_call: TRBJ1-2; cdr3_aa: CASSRSLNYGYTF; cdr3_nt: TGTGCCAGTAGTCGGAGTCTGAACTATGGCTACACCTTC
v_call: TRBV6-6; d_call: -; clone_size: -; j_call: TRBJ2-7; cdr3_aa: CASNPSPPYEQYF; cdr3_nt: TGTGCCAGCAACCCAAGCCCCCCCTACGAGCAGTACTTC
v_call: TRBV7-2; d_call: -; clone_size: -; j_call: TRBJ2-7; cdr3_aa: CASSGGTWSYEQYF; cdr3_nt: TGTGCCAGCAGCGGGGGGACTTGGTCCTACGAGCAGTACTTC
v_call: TRBV15; d_call: TRBD1; clone_size: -; j_call: TRBJ2-1; cdr3_aa: CATSRDTGGSLDEQFF; cdr3_nt: TGTGCCACCAGCAGAGATACAGGGGGCTCCTTGGATGAGCAGTTCTTC
v_call: TRBV7-3; d_call: TRBD2; clone_size: -; j_call: TRBJ2-5; cdr3_aa: CASSLIAGFGTQYF; cdr3_nt: TGTGCCAGCAGCTTAATAGCGGGGTTCGGGACCCAGTACTTC
v_call: TRBV2; d_call: TRBD1; clone_size: -; j_call: TRBJ2-5; cdr3_aa: CASSGTGTGKITQYF; cdr3_nt: TGTGCCAGCAGCGGGACCGGGACAGGGAAAATCACCCAGTACTTC
v_call: TRBV7-3; d_call: -; clone_size: -; j_call: TRBJ1-5; cdr3_aa: CASSTDRNQPQHF; cdr3_nt: TGTGCCAGCAGCACGGACAGAAATCAGCCCCAGCATTTT
v_call: TRBV5-1; d_call: -; clone_size: -; j_call: TRBJ2-5; cdr3_aa: CASSLEAGRQTQYF; cdr3_nt: TGCGCCAGCAGCTTGGAGGCAGGGAGGCAGACCCAGTACTTC
v_call: TRBV5-1; d_call: -; clone_size: -; j_call: TRBJ2-7; cdr3_aa: CASSSGAPTGEQYF; cdr3_nt: TGCGCCAGCAGCTCAGGGGCGCCCACGGGGGAGCAGTACTTC
v_call: TRBV18; d_call: -; clone_size: -; j_call: TRBJ2-5; cdr3_aa: CASSPGLTQETQYF; cdr3_nt: TGTGCCAGCTCACCCGGTCTGACTCAAGAGACCCAGTACTTC
v_call: TRBV7-6; d_call: TRBD1; clone_size: -; j_call: TRBJ2-5; cdr3_aa: CASRSLLTGGRETQYF; cdr3_nt: TGTGCCAGCAGGTCTCTGTTGACAGGGGGTCGGGAGACCCAGTACTTC
v_call: TRBV7-9; d_call: -; clone_size: once; j_call: TRBJ2-3; cdr3_aa: CASSLSGGTDTQYF; cdr3_nt: TGTGCCAGCAGCCTTTCAGGGGGCACAGATACGCAGTATTTT
v_call: TRBV12-1; d_call: -; clone_size: -; j_call: TRBJ2-3; cdr3_aa: CASSVPELAGVVKVNRTDTQYF; cdr3_nt: TGTGCCAGCAGCGTCCCTGAGCTAGCGGGAGTTGTGAAAGTAAACCGCACAGATACGCAGTATTTT
v_call: TRBV10-2; d_call: TRBD2; clone_size: once; j_call: TRBJ2-3; cdr3_aa: CASSRSGGRDTQYF; cdr3_nt: TGCGCCAGCAGTCGGAGCGGGGGTCGTGATACGCAGTATTTT
v_call: TRBV5-1; d_call: -; clone_size: -; j_call: TRBJ2-7; cdr3_aa: CASSLALERSYEQYF; cdr3_nt: TGCGCCAGCAGCTTGGCGTTAGAAAGGAGCTACGAGCAGTACTTC
v_call: TRBV7-2; d_call: TRBD1; clone_size: -; j_call: TRBJ2-1; cdr3_aa: CASSSDRGDEQFF; cdr3_nt: TGTGCCAGCAGCTCCGACAGGGGCGATGAGCAGTTCTTC
v_call: TRBV28; d_call: TRBD2; clone_size: -; j_call: TRBJ2-3; cdr3_aa: CASLAGGGTDTQYF; cdr3_nt: TGTGCCTCACTAGCGGGAGGGGGCACAGATACGCAGTATTTT
v_call: TRBV7-8; d_call: TRBD2; clone_size: many; j_call: TRBJ2-3; cdr3_aa: CASTPSGRATSTDTQYF; cdr3_nt: TGTGCCAGCACCCCTAGCGGGAGGGCCACCAGCACAGATACGCAGTATTTT